This T cell receptor beta chain was sequenced during a study of a mutant IDH1 vaccine in newly diagnosed glioma. The overall study: Every participant had undergone radiotherapy, temozolomide, or both before, and most underwent both.

Clones were sequenced by immunoSEQ multiplex PCR, and TCRdb holds only the in-frame ones, with some missing. Of tens of thousands of clones listed, approximately 84% were seen once; the top ten hold 4.3%. Documented time point: week 47, end of study. A single vaccine dose contained 300 ug of mutant IDH1 20-mer peptide, and topical imiquimod was used with it. The CDR3 has 16 residues. The germline V gene encodes CDR1 MNHNY and CDR2 SVGAGI (reference sequence). The junction had 9 bases not matched to a gene; V was cut back by 5 bases and J by 7 bases. Details on this clone: Its specificity is unknown.

The chain uses TRBV6-6 and TRBJ1-5; TRBD1 agrees at 12 bases. The sample here was PBMCs, taken from a glioma patient whose treatment included an IDH1 peptide vaccine. The source of this sequence is a woman younger than 45 with glioma. Some clones in this sample may be carry-over from other donors' samples. In DNA form, the CDR3 reads TGTGCCAGCAGTCGAGGAGGGACAGGGGGCGGGCAGCCCCAGCATTTT. Protein sequence: CASSRGGTGGGQPQHF.